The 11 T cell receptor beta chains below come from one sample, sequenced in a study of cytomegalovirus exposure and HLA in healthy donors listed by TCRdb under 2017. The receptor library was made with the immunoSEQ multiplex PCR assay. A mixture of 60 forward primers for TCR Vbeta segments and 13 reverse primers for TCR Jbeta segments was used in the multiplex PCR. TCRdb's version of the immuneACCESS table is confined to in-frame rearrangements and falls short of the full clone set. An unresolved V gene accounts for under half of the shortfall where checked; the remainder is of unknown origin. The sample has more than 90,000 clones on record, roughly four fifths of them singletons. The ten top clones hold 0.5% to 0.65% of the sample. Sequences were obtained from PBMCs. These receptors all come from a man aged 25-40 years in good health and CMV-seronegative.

For the CDR3, the DNA is TGTGCCAGTAGTGCCTCAGGGGAATTCCGGCACTACGAGCAGTACTTC. Translated: CASSASGEFRHYEQYF. The rearrangement uses TRBV19 and TRBJ2-7; the D gene is possibly TRBD1 (6 bases). The V gene lost 5 bases and the J gene lost 3 bases, with 20 bases spanning the gap. CDR3 length: 16 amino acids. The germline CDR1 and CDR2 sequences are LNHDA and SQIVND (reference sequence). Full variable domain (missing parts from reference TRBV19 and TRBJ2-7): DGGITQSPKYLFRKEGQNVTLSCEQNLNHDAMYWYRQDPGQGLRLIYYSQIVNDFQKGDIAEGYSVSREKKESFPLTVTSAQKNPTAFYLCASSASGEFRHYEQYFGPGTRLTVT.

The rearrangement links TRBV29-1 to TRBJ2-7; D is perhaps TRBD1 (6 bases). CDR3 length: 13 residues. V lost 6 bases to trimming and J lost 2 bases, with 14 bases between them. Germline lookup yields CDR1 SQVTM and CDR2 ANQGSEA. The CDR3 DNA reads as TGCAGCGTGTACCGGGACAACCCCTACGAGCAGTACTTC. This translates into CSVYRDNPYEQYF.

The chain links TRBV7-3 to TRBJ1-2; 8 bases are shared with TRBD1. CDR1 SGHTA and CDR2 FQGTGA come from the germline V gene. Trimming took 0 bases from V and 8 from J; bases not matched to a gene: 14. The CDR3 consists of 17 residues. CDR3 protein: CASSLTNGLQGAGGYTF. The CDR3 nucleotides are TGTGCCAGCAGCTTAACGAACGGACTCCAGGGGGCGGGAGGCTACACCTTC.

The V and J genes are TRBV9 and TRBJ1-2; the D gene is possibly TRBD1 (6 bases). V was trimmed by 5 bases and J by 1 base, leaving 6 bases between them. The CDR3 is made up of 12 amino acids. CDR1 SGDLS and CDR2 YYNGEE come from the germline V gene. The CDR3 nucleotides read TGTGCCAGCAGGGACAGTAACTATGGCTACACCTTC. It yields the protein CASRDSNYGYTF.

The CDR3 sequence is CASDRFGGQIRSYGYTF. DNA of the CDR3: TGTGCCAGCGATCGATTCGGAGGACAGATACGAAGCTATGGCTACACCTTC. The chain carries TRBV9 and TRBJ1-2; the D gene is possibly TRBD1 (6 bases). The V end lost 7 bases, the J end lost 4 bases, and 26 bases lay between the germline ends. The CDR3 contains 17 residues. Germline assignment: CDR1 SGDLS and CDR2 YYNGEE.

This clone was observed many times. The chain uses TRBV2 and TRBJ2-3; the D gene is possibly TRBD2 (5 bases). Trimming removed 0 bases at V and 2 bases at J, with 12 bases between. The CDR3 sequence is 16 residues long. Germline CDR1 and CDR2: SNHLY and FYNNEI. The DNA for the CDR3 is TGTGCCAGCAGTGAAGCCAGCGGAACTAACACAGATACGCAGTATTTT. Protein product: CASSEASGTNTDTQYF.

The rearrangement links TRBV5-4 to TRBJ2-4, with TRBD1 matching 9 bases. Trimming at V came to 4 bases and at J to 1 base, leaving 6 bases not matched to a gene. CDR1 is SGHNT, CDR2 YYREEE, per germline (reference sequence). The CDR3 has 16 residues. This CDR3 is CASSVTGTGAKNIQYF. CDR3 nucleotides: TGTGCCAGCAGCGTTACCGGGACAGGGGCCAAAAACATTCAGTACTTC. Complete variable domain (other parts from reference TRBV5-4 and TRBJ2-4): ETGVTQSPTHLIKTRGQQVTLRCSSQSGHNTVSWYQQALGQGPQFIFQYYREEENGRGNFPPRFSGLQFPNYSSELNVNALELDDSALYLCASSVTGTGAKNIQYFGAGTRLSVL.

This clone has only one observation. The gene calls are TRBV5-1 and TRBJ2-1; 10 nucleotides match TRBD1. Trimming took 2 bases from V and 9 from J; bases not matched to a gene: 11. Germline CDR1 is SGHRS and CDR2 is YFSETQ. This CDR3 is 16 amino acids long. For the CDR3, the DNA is TGCGCCAGCAGCTTTAACCCGGGACAGGGGTACGGTGAGCAGTTCTTC. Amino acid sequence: CASSFNPGQGYGEQFF.

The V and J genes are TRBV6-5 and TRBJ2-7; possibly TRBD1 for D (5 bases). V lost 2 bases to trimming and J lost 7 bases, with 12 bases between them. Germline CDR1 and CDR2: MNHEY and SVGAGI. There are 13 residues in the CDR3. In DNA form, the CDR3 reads TGTGCCAGCAGTTACCCCCAGGCAGGGGAGCAGTACTTC. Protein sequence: CASSYPQAGEQYF.

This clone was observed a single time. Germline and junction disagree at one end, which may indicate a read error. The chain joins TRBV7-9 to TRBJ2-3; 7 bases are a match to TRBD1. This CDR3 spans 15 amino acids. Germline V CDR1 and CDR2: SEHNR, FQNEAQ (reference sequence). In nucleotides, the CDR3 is TGTTCCAGCAGCTTGCACAGGGGTGGCACAGATACGCAGTATTTT. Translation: CSSSLHRGGTDTQYF.

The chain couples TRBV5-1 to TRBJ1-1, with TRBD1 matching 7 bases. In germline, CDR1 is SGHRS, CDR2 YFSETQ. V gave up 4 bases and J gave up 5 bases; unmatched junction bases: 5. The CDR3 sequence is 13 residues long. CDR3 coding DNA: TGCGCCAGCAGCCAGACAGGGTATACTGAAGCTTTCTTT. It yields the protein CASSQTGYTEAFF.